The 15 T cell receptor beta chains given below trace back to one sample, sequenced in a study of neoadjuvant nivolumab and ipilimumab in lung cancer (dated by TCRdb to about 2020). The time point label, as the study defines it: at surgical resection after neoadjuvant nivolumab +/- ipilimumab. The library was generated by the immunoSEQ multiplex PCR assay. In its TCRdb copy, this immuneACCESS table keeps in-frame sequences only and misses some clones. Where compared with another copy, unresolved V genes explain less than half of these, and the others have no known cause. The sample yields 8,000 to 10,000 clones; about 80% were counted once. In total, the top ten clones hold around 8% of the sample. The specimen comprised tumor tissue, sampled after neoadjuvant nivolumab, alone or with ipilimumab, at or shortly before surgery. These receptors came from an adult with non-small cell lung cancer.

Here the CDR3 reads CASSPFSGANVLTF. In nucleotides, the CDR3 is TGTGCCAGCTCACCTTTCTCTGGGGCCAACGTCCTGACTTTC. The V call is TRBV18, the J call TRBJ2-6; D remains ambiguous. This CDR3 region has 14 residues. Germline V gives CDR1 KGHSH, CDR2 LQKENI. Trimming took off 3 bases at V and 0 bases at J, with 3 bases between the two ends.

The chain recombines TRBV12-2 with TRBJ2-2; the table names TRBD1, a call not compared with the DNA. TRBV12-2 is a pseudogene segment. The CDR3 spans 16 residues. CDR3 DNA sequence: TGTGCAAGTCGCCGTAAGGTCACAGCCCCGGTCGGGGAGCTGTTTTTT. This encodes CASRRKVTAPVGELFF.

CDR3 region: CATSRGGREGRANEQYF. As DNA, the CDR3 is TGTGCCACCAGCAGAGGCGGACGGGAGGGCCGAGCTAACGAGCAGTACTTC. The chain combines TRBV15 with TRBJ2-7, with 8 nucleotides matching TRBD2. Losses at the gene ends were 1 base for V and 5 bases for J; bases not matched to a gene: 13. This CDR3 has 17 residues. Germline V gene lookup returns CDR1 LNHNV and CDR2 YYDKDF (reference sequence). Based on the CDR3 plus reference TRBV15 and TRBJ2-7, the full variable domain is DAMVIQNPRYQVTQFGKPVTLSCSQTLNHNVMYWYQQKSSQAPKLLFHYYDKDFNNEADTPDNFQSRRPNTSFCFLDIRSPGLGDTAMYLCATSRGGREGRANEQYFGPGTRLTVT.

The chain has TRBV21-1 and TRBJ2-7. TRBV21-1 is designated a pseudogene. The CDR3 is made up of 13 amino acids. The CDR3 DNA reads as TGTGCCAGCAGCAAACAAGGTTCCTACGAGCAGTACTTC. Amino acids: CASSKQGSYEQYF.

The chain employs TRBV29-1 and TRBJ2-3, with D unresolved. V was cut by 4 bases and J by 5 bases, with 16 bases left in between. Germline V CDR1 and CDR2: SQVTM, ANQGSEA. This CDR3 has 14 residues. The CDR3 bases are TGCAGCGTTGTACGTCCTCGACAAGGAGATACGCAGTATTTT. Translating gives CSVVRPRQGDTQYF.

The CDR3, as DNA: TGTGCCAGCAGGGAACAGGGGGCGGACGGCTACACCTTC. This encodes CASREQGADGYTF. V is TRBV28 and J is TRBJ1-2, with 9 bases lining up with TRBD1. From germline, CDR1 is MDHEN and CDR2 SYDVKM. This CDR3 is 13 amino acids long. V dropped 6 bases and J dropped 8; count of bases not matched to a gene: 7.

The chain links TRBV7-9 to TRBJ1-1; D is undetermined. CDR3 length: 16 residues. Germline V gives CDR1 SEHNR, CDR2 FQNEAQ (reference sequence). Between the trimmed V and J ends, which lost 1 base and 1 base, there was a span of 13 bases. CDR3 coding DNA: TGTGCCAGCAGCTTAGGCCGGGGTTCTCAGAACACTGAAGCTTTCTTT. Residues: CASSLGRGSQNTEAFF.

CDR3 amino acids: CASSQATGAREQFF. DNA of the CDR3: TGTGCCAGCAGCCAAGCTACAGGGGCGCGTGAGCAGTTCTTC. The chain carries TRBV14 and TRBJ2-1, with 7 bases that match TRBD1. The CDR3 is made up of 14 amino acids. V dropped 1 base and J dropped 9; count of bases not matched to a gene: 6. CDR1 and CDR2 (germline): SGHDN, FVKESK.

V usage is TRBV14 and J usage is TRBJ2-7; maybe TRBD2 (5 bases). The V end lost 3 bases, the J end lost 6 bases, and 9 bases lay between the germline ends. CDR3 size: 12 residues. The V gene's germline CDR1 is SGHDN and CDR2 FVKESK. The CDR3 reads CASSHPAAEQYF. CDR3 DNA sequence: TGTGCCAGCAGCCATCCAGCGGCCGAGCAGTACTTC.

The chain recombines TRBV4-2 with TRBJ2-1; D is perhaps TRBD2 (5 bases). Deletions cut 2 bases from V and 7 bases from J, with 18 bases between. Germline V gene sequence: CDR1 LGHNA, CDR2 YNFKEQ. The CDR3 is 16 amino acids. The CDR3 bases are TGTGCCAGCAGCCAAAGAGGGAGCTCCGCACCGAATGAGCAGTTCTTC. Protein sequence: CASSQRGSSAPNEQFF.

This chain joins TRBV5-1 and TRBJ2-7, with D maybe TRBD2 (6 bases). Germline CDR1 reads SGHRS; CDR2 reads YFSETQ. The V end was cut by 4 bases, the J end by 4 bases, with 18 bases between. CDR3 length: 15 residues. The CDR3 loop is CASSPMTSLGYEQYF. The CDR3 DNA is TGCGCCAGCAGCCCAATGACTAGTCTTGGGTACGAGCAGTACTTC.

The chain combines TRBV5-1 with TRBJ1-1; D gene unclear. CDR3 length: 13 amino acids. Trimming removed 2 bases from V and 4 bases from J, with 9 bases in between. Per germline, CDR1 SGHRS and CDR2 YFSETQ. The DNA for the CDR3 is TGCGCCAGCAGCTTTCTTGGAGGCACTGAAGCTTTCTTT. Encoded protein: CASSFLGGTEAFF.

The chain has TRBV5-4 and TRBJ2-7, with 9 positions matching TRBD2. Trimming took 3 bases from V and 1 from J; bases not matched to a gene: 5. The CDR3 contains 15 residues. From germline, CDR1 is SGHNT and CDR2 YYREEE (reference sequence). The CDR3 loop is CASSSTSGFSYEQYF. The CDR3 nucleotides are TGTGCCAGCAGCTCGACTAGCGGATTTTCCTACGAGCAGTACTTC.

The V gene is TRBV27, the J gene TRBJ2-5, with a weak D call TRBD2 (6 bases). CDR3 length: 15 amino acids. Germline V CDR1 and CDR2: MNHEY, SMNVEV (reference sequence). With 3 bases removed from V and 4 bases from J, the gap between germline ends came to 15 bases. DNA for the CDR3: TGTGCCAGCAGTTTGTATGGACTGGGGGGAGAGACCCAGTACTTC. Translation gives CASSLYGLGGETQYF.

The CDR3 loop reads CAIHLKGGFYQPQHF. The CDR3 DNA sequence: TGTGCCATCCACCTGAAGGGGGGTTTCTATCAGCCCCAGCATTTT. The V and J genes are TRBV25-1 and TRBJ1-5; a possible D gene is TRBD1 (6 bases). Per germline, CDR1 MGHDK and CDR2 SYGVNS. There are 15 residues in the CDR3. The V and J ends lost 10 bases and 5 bases respectively, with 21 bases between them. Full variable domain (missing parts from reference TRBV25-1 and TRBJ1-5): EADIYQTPRYLVIGTGKKITLECSQTMGHDKMYWYQQDPGMELHLIHYSYGVNSTEKGDLSSESTVSRIRTEHFPLTLESARPSHTSQYLCAIHLKGGFYQPQHFGDGTRLSIL.